This section outlines one T cell receptor (beta chain) sequence together with its context. What it recognizes is unknown. Libraries were prepared by immunoSEQ multiplex PCR; TCRdb keeps only in-frame clonotypes and omits some of them. This table has around 700,000 clones, 60% to 75% appearing once. This entry is derived from a study of shared clonotypes between healthy human individuals. Study findings and constraints: The study's rarefaction showed incomplete sorted-subset sequencing despite large depth.

The germline gives CDR1 MDHEN, CDR2 SYDVKM. V lost 3 bases and J 2 bases, leaving 17 bases between the germline ends. The CDR3 is 16 amino acids. The receptor comes from a woman aged 30 to 39 in good health. What was sequenced was memory CD4+ T cells sorted from blood. Noted subset: CD45RA-negative fraction. The chain carries TRBV28 and TRBJ2-7; D perhaps matches TRBD1 (7 bases). The CDR3 reads CASSFPLTGRTYEQYF. The CDR3 DNA reads as TGTGCCAGCAGTTTCCCCCTGACAGGGAGGACCTACGAGCAGTACTTC.